This T cell receptor (beta chain) was obtained from a study of CD8 T cells in ankylosing spondylitis. As the method for making TCR beta libraries, quantitative 5'-RACE with molecular barcodes was used. Each CDR3 protein gets one entry after TCRdb re-called the 5' RACE reads with MiXCR. The data contain a few hundred thousand distinct CDR3 sequences, around 22% of them singletons. Germline values: CDR1 DFQATT, CDR2 SNEGSKA (reference sequence). The CDR3 runs to 14 residues. V lost 5 bases to trimming and J lost 1 base; unmatched junction nucleotides: 6. General study results and limits: Ankylosing spondylitis blood appeared to carry a characteristic TCR beta motif of several highly homologous variants. Previously reported in reactive arthritis synovial fluid and blood were some of the motif variants.

This clonotype was seen only a few times. The antigen remains unidentified. Sequencing was carried out using blood, either unsorted or a sorted T cell fraction (not recorded which). The V gene is TRBV20-1, the J gene TRBJ2-7; 9 nucleotides match TRBD2. The receptor was isolated from a male donor with ankylosing spondylitis. The CDR3 reads CSARTSALSYEQYF. The CDR3 DNA sequence: TGCAGTGCTCGGACTAGCGCATTATCCTACGAGCAGTACTTC.